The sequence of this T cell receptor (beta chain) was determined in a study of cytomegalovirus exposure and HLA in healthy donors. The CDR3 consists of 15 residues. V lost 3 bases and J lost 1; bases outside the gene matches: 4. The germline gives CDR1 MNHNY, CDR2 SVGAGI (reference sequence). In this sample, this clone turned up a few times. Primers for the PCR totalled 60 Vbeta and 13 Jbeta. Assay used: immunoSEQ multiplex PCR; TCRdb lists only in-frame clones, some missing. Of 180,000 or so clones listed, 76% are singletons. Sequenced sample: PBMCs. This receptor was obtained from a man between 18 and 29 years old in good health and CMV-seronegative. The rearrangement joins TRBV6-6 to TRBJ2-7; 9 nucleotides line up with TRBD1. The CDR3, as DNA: TGTGCCAGCAGTTATCACGACAGGGGGTCCTACGAGCAGTACTTC. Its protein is CASSYHDRGSYEQYF.